This TCR beta chain was profiled in a study of T cells in Graves' hyperthyroidism and ophthalmopathy. Across the whole study: Peripheral blood collection took place at initial diagnosis, before any treatment. Regarding the study as a whole: Ophthalmopathy cases were set apart from stable hyperthyroidism by a 13 V-J model. Most expanded thyroid clonotypes above 0.001 also appeared in blood.

In this sample, this clonotype turned up many times. The target antigen is unknown. The investigators amplified TCR beta CDR3 regions from RNA transcripts. The TCR CDR3 was amplified in a first-round RT-PCR using the HTBI primer set. TCRdb redid the calling of the multiplex PCR reads with MiXCR, one entry per CDR3 protein. The sample shows approximately 610,000 distinct CDR3 sequences, 16% of them seen only once. The PBMCs were sourced from fresh peripheral blood (about 9.7 ml). This CDR3 region has 14 residues. The V end was cut by 7 bases, the J end by 2 bases, with 14 bases between. Germline loops: CDR1 MNHEY, CDR2 SVGEGT.

This rearrangement joins TRBV6-2 or TRBV6-3 to TRBJ1-2, with D tentatively TRBD1 (6 bases). Source material: blood. The sequence was collected from a woman under 30 with Graves' hyperthyroidism. DNA of the CDR3: TGTGCCAGCACCATCATGGACAGAAACTATGGCTACACCTTC. It yields the protein CASTIMDRNYGYTF.